This TCR beta chain was recovered during a study of chemoradiotherapy in HPV16-positive cancers. This clone was detected once. Its antigen is not identified. Trimming took 4 bases from V and 5 from J, leaving 24 bases between them. CDR1 and CDR2 (germline): SGHNT, YYREEE (reference sequence). This CDR3 region has 17 residues. Study-wide points: Only a couple of HPV16-positive patients supplied the functional HPV-specificity definition. In HPV16-positive patients, HPV-responsive T-cell expansion tracked better recurrence-free survival. Candidate HPV-specific clones and E7-related TCR motifs grew in tumor during treatment.

Generated by immunoSEQ multiplex PCR, the TCRdb table keeps only in-frame clones and is missing some. Found here are tens of thousands of clones, over 75% of them singletons; the top ten hold around 2%. Sequenced here: blood, sampled from a patient who underwent chemoradiotherapy. The clonotype comes from a human donor with HPV-associated anogenital cancer. The rearrangement links TRBV5-4 to TRBJ1-2; possible D gene TRBD1, 5 bases. The CDR3 region is CASSLMGQAFGMYGYTF. CDR3 nucleotides: TGTGCCAGCAGCCTTATGGGGCAGGCCTTCGGGATGTATGGCTACACCTTC. Combining the CDR3 with reference TRBV5-4 and TRBJ1-2 gives the whole variable domain ETGVTQSPTHLIKTRGQQVTLRCSSQSGHNTVSWYQQALGQGPQFIFQYYREEENGRGNFPPRFSGLQFPNYSSELNVNALELDDSALYLCASSLMGQAFGMYGYTFGSGTRLTVV.